These 5 T cell receptor beta chains were sequenced from one sample in a study of T cells in Graves' hyperthyroidism and ophthalmopathy. The CDR3 regions of TCR beta were amplified from RNA transcripts. A set of HTBI primers served as the primers for a first-round RT-PCR of the TCR CDR3. Via MiXCR, TCRdb re-called the multiplex PCR reads, giving one row per CDR3 protein. The sample includes 360,000 or so distinct CDR3 sequences, roughly 15% of them seen just once. Source material: blood. These receptors were taken from a woman aged 60 to 75 with Graves' ophthalmopathy.

This clonotype has at least ten counts. In nucleotides, the CDR3 is TGCGCCAGCAGCTTAGAGGGACGAGACTACCATGGCTACACCTTC. Translated: CASSLEGRDYHGYTF. The chain employs TRBV5-1 and TRBJ1-2, with D possibly being TRBD1 (5 bases). Germline CDR1 and CDR2: SGHRS and YFSETQ. This CDR3 comprises 15 residues. With 2 bases removed from V and 6 bases from J, the gap between germline ends came to 17 bases.

The V call is TRBV6-1, the J call TRBJ2-3, with 13 bases that match TRBD2. This CDR3 has 15 amino acids. Germline-derived CDR1 and CDR2 are MNHNS and SASEGT. V was pared by 6 bases and J by 4 bases, with 4 bases of the junction left unmatched. CDR3 region: CASSGLAGAPDTQYF. DNA for the CDR3: TGTGCCAGCAGCGGACTAGCGGGAGCTCCAGATACGCAGTATTTT.

This sequence joins TRBV27 and TRBJ2-1, with D possibly being TRBD1 or TRBD2 (7 bases each). The V and J ends lost 6 bases and 3 bases respectively, with 21 bases between them. The CDR3 has 17 amino acids. Per the germline V gene, CDR1 is MNHEY and CDR2 is SMNVEV (reference sequence). The CDR3, as DNA: TGTGCCAGCAGCCGCAGGGGGGGGGCGGGCCGCTACAATGAGCAGTTCTTC. As protein: CASSRRGGAGRYNEQFF.

At least ten counts were recorded for this clonotype. The chain has TRBV6-1 and TRBJ1-2, with 8 positions matching TRBD1. This CDR3 contains 14 residues. V gave up 6 bases and J gave up 3 bases; unmatched junction bases: 6. Looked up from germline, CDR1 is MNHNS and CDR2 is SASEGT. The CDR3 nucleotides read TGTGCCAGCAGCACCAGGGGGCGCGACTATGGCTACACCTTC. It codes for CASSTRGRDYGYTF.

This clonotype appeared many times. J is TRBJ1-6 and V is TRBV9; 7 bases align to TRBD1. The CDR3 runs to 16 residues. With 4 bases clipped from V and 8 bases from J, the junction kept 12 bases outside the gene matches. Per germline, CDR1 SGDLS and CDR2 YYNGEE. In DNA form, the CDR3 reads TGTGCCAGCAGCCCCCAGGGAGAGGGGGCGGATTCACCCCTCCACTTT. The encoded protein is CASSPQGEGADSPLHF.